Below, one TCR beta chain is given with its context. The antigen this receptor binds is unknown. No quality values exist for individual bases; no much larger clone is one base distant. CDR1 is given as GTSNPN and CDR2 as SVGIG, both from the germline V gene (reference sequence). The CDR3 spans 12 residues, from the cysteine through the phenylalanine. Only CDR3 DNA is held: 36 bases, read in frame from base 1. Trimming takes 3 bases from V and 4 bases from J, and the germline ends sit 4 bases apart. The data originate from a study of CD8 T cells in Susac syndrome (dated by TCRdb to the late 2010s). Turning to the overall study: Repertoire sequencing was used to test whether CD8+ T cell activation and differentiation in Susac syndrome was antigen driven. Clonality of the CD8+ T cell repertoire was compared between roughly eleven healthy donors, roughly 14 Susac syndrome patients and around 15 multiple sclerosis patients. Study-wide conclusions, independent of this receptor: The TCR sequencing and HLA analysis was acknowledged to have included a relatively small number of individuals.

Peripheral blood CD8+ and CD4+ T cells from healthy donors, Susac syndrome patients and multiple sclerosis patients were profiled by high-throughput TCR beta sequencing. Treatment-naive patients with stable or active relapsing-remitting disease fulfilling revised McDonald criteria were used as multiple sclerosis controls. Bulk CD8+ and CD4+ T cells were purified by magnetic negative isolation, while CD8+ TEMRA cells were enriched using FACS. Blood was drawn into EDTA tubes, processed within 24 hours, and PBMCs were isolated by density gradient centrifugation. PBMCs destined for TCR sequencing were cryopreserved in liquid nitrogen and later thawed in a 37 °C water bath. A purity of at least 90% was achieved for sorted or isolated CD4+, CD8+ and CD8+ TEMRA cells. RNA was extracted with the RNeasy kit and about 0.5 to 1 ug was reverse transcribed using random hexamers. TCR beta CDR3 regions were amplified with the immunoSEQ multiplex PCR assay covering 54 Vbeta and 13 Jbeta segments. PCR amplification bias was corrected by using a synthetic template baseline for primer optimization and computational correction. The authors' analysis ran thus. Reads were annotated to V, D and J genes according to IMGT and were analyzed with immunoSEQ Analyzer, with only productive sequences retained. Clonality was computed as one minus Shannon entropy normalized by log2 of the number of productive unique sequences. Public and private clones were assessed among the 100 most prevalent clones of each patient and control. Clones were defined as Susac-specific when absent from the healthy and MS cohorts, from some 1,100 published viral clones and from other ImmuneACCESS disease sequences. TCRdb trimmed the raw reads at Q25, called clones with MiXCR and kept productive beta chains. Identical CDR3 proteins give one entry, which carries the most common genes and DNA. The V and J calls, along with clone size, are taken from TCRdb and not from the paper's own processing. Present in this sample are some 150,000 distinct CDR3 sequences, just under 95% of which were seen just once. Around 0.21% of the sample is held by the ten biggest clonotypes.

This sequence uses TRBV30 and TRBJ2-6; the D gene is not confidently resolved. The sequenced sample consisted of CD8+ T cells from PBMCs. This clonotype originated in a human donor with multiple sclerosis. The CDR3 here reads CAWRQGANVLTF. In nucleotides, the sequence is TGTGCCTGGAGACAGGGGGCCAACGTCCTGACTTTC.